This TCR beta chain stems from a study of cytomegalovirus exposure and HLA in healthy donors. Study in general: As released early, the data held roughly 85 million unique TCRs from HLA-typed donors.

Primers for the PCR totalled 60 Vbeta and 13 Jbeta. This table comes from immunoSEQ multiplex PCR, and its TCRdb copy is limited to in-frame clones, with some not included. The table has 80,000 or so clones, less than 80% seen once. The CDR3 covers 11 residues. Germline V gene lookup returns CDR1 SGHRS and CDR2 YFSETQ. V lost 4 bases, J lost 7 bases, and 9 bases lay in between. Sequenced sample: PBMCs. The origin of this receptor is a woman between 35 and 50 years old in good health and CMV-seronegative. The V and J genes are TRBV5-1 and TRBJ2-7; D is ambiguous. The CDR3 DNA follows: TGCGCCAGCAGCAATACAGTAGAGCAGTACTTC. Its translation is CASSNTVEQYF.